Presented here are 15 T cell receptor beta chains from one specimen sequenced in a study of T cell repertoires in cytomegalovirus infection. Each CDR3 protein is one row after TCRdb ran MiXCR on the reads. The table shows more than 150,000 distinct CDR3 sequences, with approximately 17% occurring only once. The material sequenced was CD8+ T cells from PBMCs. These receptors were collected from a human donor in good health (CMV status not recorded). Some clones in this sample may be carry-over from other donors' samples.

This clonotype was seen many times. CDR3 region: CASSPIIRQNLAKNIQYF. As DNA, the CDR3 is TGTGCCAGCAGCCCAATAATCCGACAGAATCTAGCCAAAAACATTCAGTACTTC. The chain has TRBV7-2 and TRBJ2-4, with a tentative D call TRBD1 (5 bases). This CDR3 has 18 amino acids. CDR1 is SGHTA, CDR2 FQGNSA, per germline. V lost 5 bases, J lost 0 bases, and 20 bases lay in between. Full variable domain (remainder filled in from reference TRBV7-2 and TRBJ2-4): GAGVSQSPSNKVTEKGKDVELRCDPISGHTALYWYRQSLGQGLEFLIYFQGNSAPDKSGLPSDRFSAERTGGSVSTLTIQRTQQEDSAVYLCASSPIIRQNLAKNIQYFGAGTRLSVL.

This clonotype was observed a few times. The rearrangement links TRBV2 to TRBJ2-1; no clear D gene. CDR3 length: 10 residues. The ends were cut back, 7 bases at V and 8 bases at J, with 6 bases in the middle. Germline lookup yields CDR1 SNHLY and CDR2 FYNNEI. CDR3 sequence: CASMGHEQFF. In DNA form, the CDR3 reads TGTGCCAGCATGGGCCATGAGCAGTTCTTC.

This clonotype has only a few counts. CDR3 nucleotides: TGTGCTAGTGGTTTGGTACGGTCGGGAGCACAAACCACAGATACGCAGTATTTT. Its protein product is CASGLVRSGAQTTDTQYF. The chain joins TRBV12-5 to TRBJ2-3; possibly TRBD2 for D (6 bases). Trimming left V 0 bases short and J 2 bases short, with 18 bases between. CDR3 length: 18 residues. Germline V gives CDR1 LGHNT, CDR2 FRNRAP.

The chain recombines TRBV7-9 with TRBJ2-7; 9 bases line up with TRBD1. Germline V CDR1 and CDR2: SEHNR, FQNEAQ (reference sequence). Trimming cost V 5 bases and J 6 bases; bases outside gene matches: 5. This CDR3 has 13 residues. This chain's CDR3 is CASSPRTGVEQYF. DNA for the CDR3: TGTGCCAGCAGCCCTAGGACAGGGGTCGAGCAGTACTTC.

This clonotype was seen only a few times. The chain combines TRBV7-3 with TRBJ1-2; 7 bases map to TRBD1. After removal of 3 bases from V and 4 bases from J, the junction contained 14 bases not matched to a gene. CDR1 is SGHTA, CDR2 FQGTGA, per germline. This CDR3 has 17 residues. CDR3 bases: TGTGCCAGCAGCTTCCCACCCGACCGGGACAGATTCTATGGCTACACCTTC. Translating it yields CASSFPPDRDRFYGYTF.

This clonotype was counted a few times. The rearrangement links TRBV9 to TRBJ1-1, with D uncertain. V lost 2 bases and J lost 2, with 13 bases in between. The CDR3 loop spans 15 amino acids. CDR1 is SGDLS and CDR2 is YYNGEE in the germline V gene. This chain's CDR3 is CASSVAGWTNTEAFF. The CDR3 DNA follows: TGTGCCAGCAGCGTTGCAGGATGGACTAACACTGAAGCTTTCTTT.

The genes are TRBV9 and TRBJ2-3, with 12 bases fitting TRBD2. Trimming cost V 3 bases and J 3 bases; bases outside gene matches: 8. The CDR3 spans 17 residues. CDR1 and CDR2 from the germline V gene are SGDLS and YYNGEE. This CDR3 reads CASSDRLAGDLTDTQYF. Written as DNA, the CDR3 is TGTGCCAGCAGCGACCGACTAGCGGGAGATCTGACAGATACGCAGTATTTT.

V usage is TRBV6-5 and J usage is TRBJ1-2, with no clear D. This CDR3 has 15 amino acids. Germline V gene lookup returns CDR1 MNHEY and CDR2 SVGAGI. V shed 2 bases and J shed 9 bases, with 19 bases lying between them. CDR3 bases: TGTGCCAGCAGTTACGAAACCGGGAACTTACGTAGCTACACCTTC. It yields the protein CASSYETGNLRSYTF.

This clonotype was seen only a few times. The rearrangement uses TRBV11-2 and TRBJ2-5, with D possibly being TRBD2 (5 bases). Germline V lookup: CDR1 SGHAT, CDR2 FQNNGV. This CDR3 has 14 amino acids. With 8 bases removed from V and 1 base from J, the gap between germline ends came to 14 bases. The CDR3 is CASRNRGLQETQYF. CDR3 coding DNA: TGTGCCAGCCGGAACAGAGGACTCCAAGAGACCCAGTACTTC.

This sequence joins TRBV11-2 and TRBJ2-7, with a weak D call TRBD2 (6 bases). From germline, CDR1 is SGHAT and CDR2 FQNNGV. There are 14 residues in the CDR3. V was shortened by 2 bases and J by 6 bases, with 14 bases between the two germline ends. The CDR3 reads CASSLPREVGEQYF. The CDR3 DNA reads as TGTGCCAGCAGCTTACCCAGGGAGGTGGGCGAGCAGTACTTC.

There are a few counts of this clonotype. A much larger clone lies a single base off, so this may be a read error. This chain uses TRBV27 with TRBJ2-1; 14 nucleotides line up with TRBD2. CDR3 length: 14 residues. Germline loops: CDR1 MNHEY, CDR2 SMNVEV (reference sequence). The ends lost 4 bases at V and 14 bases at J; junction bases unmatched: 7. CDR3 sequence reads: CASSSGLAGDREFF. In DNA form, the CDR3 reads TGTGCCAGCAGTTCGGGACTAGCGGGAGATAGAGAGTTCTTC.

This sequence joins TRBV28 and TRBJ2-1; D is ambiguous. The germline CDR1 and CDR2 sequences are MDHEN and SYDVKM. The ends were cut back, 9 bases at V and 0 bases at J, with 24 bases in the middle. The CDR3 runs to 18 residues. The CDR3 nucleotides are TGTGCCAGTTTCCCCACGGTTATCTTTGAACGCTCCTACAATGAGCAGTTCTTC. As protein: CASFPTVIFERSYNEQFF.

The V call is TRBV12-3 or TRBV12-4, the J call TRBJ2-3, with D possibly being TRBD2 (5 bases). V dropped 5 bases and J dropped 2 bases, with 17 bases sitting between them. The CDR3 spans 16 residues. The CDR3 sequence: CASSEPAEWVTDTQYF. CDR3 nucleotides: TGTGCCAGCAGTGAGCCAGCGGAGTGGGTCACAGATACGCAGTATTTT.

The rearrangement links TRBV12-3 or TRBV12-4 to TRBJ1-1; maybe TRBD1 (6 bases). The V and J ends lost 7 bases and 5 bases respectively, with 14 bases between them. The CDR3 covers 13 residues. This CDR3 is CASTYREGTEAFF. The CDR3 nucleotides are TGTGCCAGCACCTACAGGGAAGGGACTGAAGCTTTCTTT.

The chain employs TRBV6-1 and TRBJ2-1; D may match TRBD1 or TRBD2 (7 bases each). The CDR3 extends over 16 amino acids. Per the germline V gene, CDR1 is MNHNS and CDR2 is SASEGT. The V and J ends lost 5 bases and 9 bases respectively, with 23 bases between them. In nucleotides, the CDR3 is TGTGCCAGCAGTTACATCAGGGGGGGGGCCTGGAGTGAGCAGTTCTTC. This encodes CASSYIRGGAWSEQFF.